This note documents a single T cell receptor beta chain sequence. This specimen comes from a study of blood T cell repertoires in COVID-19. Background on the study: Samples taken during acute and convalescent COVID-19 were collected in the United States, Italy and Spain. T cells, B-cell-depleted T cells, or PBMCs supplied cDNA or gDNA.

Under the authors' procedure: Quantification of nucleated cells was approximated via reference gene primer amplification. Repertoires were generated with immunoSEQ multiplex PCR, while TCRdb's copy carries only in-frame clones and drops some. The V and J calls and the clone size are those of that table, but D and trimming were determined from the DNA. The sample yields more than 120,000 clones, more than 75% seen once. With 5 bases removed from V and 6 bases from J, the gap between germline ends came to 15 bases. Germline V lookup: CDR1 SGHRS, CDR2 YFSETQ. This CDR3 comprises 13 residues. The source material was peripheral blood. The chain links TRBV5-1 to TRBJ2-7, with D possibly matching TRBD1 (6 bases). The origin of this receptor is a human donor in a cohort sampled during active COVID-19. This CDR3 is CASRWDKASEQYF. CDR3 nucleotide sequence: TGCGCCAGCAGATGGGACAAAGCTAGCGAGCAGTACTTC.